This record covers a single T cell receptor (beta chain). The CDR3 is made up of 15 amino acids. The germline V gene encodes CDR1 MNHEY and CDR2 SMNVEV (reference sequence). Between the trimmed V and J ends, which lost 4 bases and 3 bases, there was a span of 16 bases. The data were obtained in a study of cytomegalovirus exposure and HLA in healthy donors. Primers: 60 Vbeta forward and 13 Jbeta reverse. The method was immunoSEQ multiplex PCR; TCRdb's version includes in-frame clones alone and lacks a portion of them. The sample records under 150,000 clones, approximately 80% being singletons. Material: PBMCs. This sequence originates from a woman aged 40 to 50 in good health and CMV-seropositive. The rearrangement joins TRBV27 to TRBJ2-7, with D possibly being TRBD2 (7 bases). Here the CDR3 DNA reads TGTGCCAGCAGTTGGGGGGGGGCCCTCAACTACGAGCAGTACTTC. It specifies CASSWGGALNYEQYF.